This paragraph reports one TCR beta chain. The data were produced by immunoSEQ multiplex PCR, yet TCRdb's version contains in-frame clones alone and is incomplete. The sample holds about 61,000 clones, around 86% seen once. The data originate from a study of memory CD4+ T cells and cytomegalovirus serostatus. The sort gate was single viable CD3+CD4+CD8-CD45RO+ cells for memory CD4+ T cells. This TCR derives from an adult in good health and CMV-seronegative. Specimen: memory CD4+ T cells from blood.

This CDR3 reads CASSPRPTNEKLFF. Here the CDR3 DNA reads TGTGCCAGCTCACCGCGCCCAACTAATGAAAAACTGTTTTTT. This chain uses TRBV18 with TRBJ1-4; D is unresolved. The CDR3 contains 14 residues. Trimming took off 3 bases at V and 0 bases at J, with 5 bases between the two ends. Germline CDR1 KGHSH, CDR2 LQKENI.